The 23 T cell receptor beta chains reported below all come from one sample, sequenced in a study of cytotoxic CD8 clonotypes in ibrutinib-treated CLL. Libraries were prepared by immunoSEQ multiplex PCR; TCRdb keeps only in-frame clonotypes and omits some of them. The table shows hundreds of thousands of clones, with 70% occurring only once. This specimen was PBMCs, taken after 24 months of ibrutinib treatment. The receptor set was obtained from a human donor with chronic lymphocytic leukemia.

V and J are TRBV9 and TRBJ1-2; 9 bases agree with TRBD1. V was clipped by 4 bases and J by 3 bases; unmatched bases: 13. The germline V gene encodes CDR1 SGDLS and CDR2 YYNGEE. The CDR3 consists of 17 residues. Written as DNA, the CDR3 is TGTGCCAGCAGCTTAATCCCGGGACAGGGATGGTACTATGGCTACACCTTC. Translating it yields CASSLIPGQGWYYGYTF. Full variable domain (rest looked up from reference TRBV9 and TRBJ1-2): DSGVTQTPKHLITATGQRVTLRCSPRSGDLSVYWYQQSLDQGLQFLIQYYNGEERAKGNILERFSAQQFPDLHSELNLSSLELGDSALYFCASSLIPGQGWYYGYTFGSGTRLTVV.

There are a few counts of this clone. In DNA, the CDR3 is TGTGCCAGCAGCGGGGGGCTGACTGAAGCTTTCTTT. Residues: CASSGGLTEAFF. The chain combines TRBV28 with TRBJ1-1, with D perhaps matching TRBD1 (6 bases). From germline, CDR1 is MDHEN and CDR2 SYDVKM. The ends were cut back, 6 bases at V and 5 bases at J, with 10 bases in the middle. CDR3 size: 12 residues.

J is TRBJ2-7 and V is TRBV28, with D possibly TRBD2 on 5 matching bases. V was pared by 5 bases and J by 3 bases, with 11 bases between. Germline assignment: CDR1 MDHEN and CDR2 SYDVKM. This CDR3 has 13 amino acids. The CDR3 nucleotides are TGTGCCAGCAGTCCACACGGGGACTACGAGCAGTACTTC. Translated, it gives CASSPHGDYEQYF.

The rearrangement links TRBV29-1 to TRBJ1-4; no firm D call. From germline, CDR1 is SQVTM and CDR2 ANQGSEA. CDR3 length: 12 residues. With 4 bases removed from V and 2 bases from J, the gap between germline ends came to 5 bases. The CDR3 protein is CSVGRTNEKLFF. CDR3 sequence (DNA): TGCAGCGTTGGCCGGACTAATGAAAAACTGTTTTTT.

The chain couples TRBV7-2 to TRBJ2-7; 8 nucleotides line up with TRBD2. The CDR3 extends over 15 amino acids. Germline values: CDR1 SGHTA, CDR2 FQGNSA. The V gene end was trimmed by 3 bases and the J gene end by 3 bases; junction bases not matched to a gene: 7. CDR3 loop: CASSFSRGGNYEQYF. The CDR3 DNA sequence: TGTGCCAGCAGCTTTTCCCGGGGGGGCAACTACGAGCAGTACTTC.

This clone was observed a single time. This chain joins TRBV30 and TRBJ2-2, with D possibly matching TRBD2 (5 bases). Looked up from germline, CDR1 is GTSNPN and CDR2 is SVGIG (reference sequence). The V end was cut by 1 base, the J end by 5 bases, with 23 bases between. The CDR3 is 18 residues long. The chain's CDR3 is CAWSASPGQQKPTGELFF. CDR3 DNA: TGTGCCTGGAGTGCTAGCCCTGGGCAGCAGAAGCCGACCGGGGAGCTGTTTTTT.

This clone was recorded once. This sequence joins TRBV28 and TRBJ2-3, with D uncertain. This CDR3 has 15 residues. From germline, CDR1 is MDHEN and CDR2 SYDVKM. V lost 3 bases and J 0 bases, leaving 10 bases between the germline ends. CDR3 sequence reads: CASSFGATSTDTQYF. The CDR3, as DNA: TGTGCCAGCAGTTTCGGCGCCACTAGCACAGATACGCAGTATTTT.

This clone appeared a single time. The V gene is TRBV30, the J gene TRBJ2-3; no reliable D call. Germline loops: CDR1 GTSNPN, CDR2 SVGIG (reference sequence). Deletions cut 1 base from V and 1 base from J, with 3 bases between. The CDR3 loop spans 12 amino acids. CDR3 bases: TGTGCCTGGAGTGAGGGCACAGATACGCAGTATTTT. Its translation: CAWSEGTDTQYF.

This clone was counted a few times. V and J are TRBV29-1 and TRBJ1-2; the match to TRBD1 covers 9 bases. This CDR3 comprises 14 residues. With V trimmed by 1 base and J by 5 bases, 5 bases remained unmatched. CDR1 is SQVTM and CDR2 is ANQGSEA in the germline V gene. DNA of the CDR3: TGCAGCGTTGAAGTTGGGACAGGGTCGTATGGCTACACCTTC. It encodes CSVEVGTGSYGYTF.

This clone turned up a few times. V and J are TRBV27 and TRBJ1-1; D unclear. Trimming shortened V by 3 bases and J by 4 bases, and 3 bases separated the two germline ends. CDR1 and CDR2 (germline): MNHEY, SMNVEV (reference sequence). The CDR3 has 11 residues. The CDR3 loop reads CASSFSTEAFF. CDR3 in DNA: TGTGCCAGCAGTTTCAGCACTGAAGCTTTCTTT.

The chain couples TRBV29-1 to TRBJ2-7; 11 nucleotides align to TRBD2. CDR1 and CDR2 from the germline V gene are SQVTM and ANQGSEA. The CDR3 spans 14 residues. J gave up 2 bases and V 6 bases, and 6 bases lay outside the gene matches. The CDR3 is CSVETSGSTYEQYF. The CDR3 bases are TGCAGCGTCGAAACTAGCGGGAGCACCTACGAGCAGTACTTC.

This clone showed up just once. The chain is built from TRBV28 and TRBJ1-5; D is possibly TRBD1 (5 bases). CDR3 length equals 13 residues. The germline gives CDR1 MDHEN, CDR2 SYDVKM. V was clipped by 8 bases and J by 3 bases, with 11 bases between them. The CDR3: CASLTRDNQPQHF. In DNA form, the CDR3 reads TGTGCCAGCCTAACCAGGGACAATCAGCCCCAGCATTTT.

The chain combines TRBV11-3 with TRBJ2-7; a weak D match, TRBD2 (6 bases). The germline V gene encodes CDR1 SGHNT and CDR2 YENEEA. V lost 1 base and J lost 3, with 13 bases in between. There are 15 residues in the CDR3. CDR3 nucleotide sequence: TGTGCCAGCAGCTTAGGGAGGGACGGACACTACGAGCAGTACTTC. Its translation: CASSLGRDGHYEQYF.

This chain links TRBV18 with TRBJ1-1; 7 nucleotides align to TRBD1. V lost 6 bases and J lost 1; bases outside the gene matches: 11. This CDR3 spans 16 amino acids. CDR1 and CDR2 (germline): KGHSH, LQKENI. DNA for the CDR3: TGTGCCAGCTCGTCTACAGGGGAAGTGAGGAACACTGAAGCTTTCTTT. Translation gives CASSSTGEVRNTEAFF.

The rearrangement uses TRBV7-3 and TRBJ2-1, with a weak D call TRBD1 (5 bases). Looked up from germline, CDR1 is SGHTA and CDR2 is FQGTGA. The CDR3 is 15 residues long. Trimming removed 3 bases at V and 5 bases at J, with 14 bases between. CDR3 amino acids: CASSLTQGVNNEQFF. DNA of the CDR3: TGTGCCAGCAGCTTGACCCAGGGTGTAAACAATGAGCAGTTCTTC. The full variable domain, its missing parts supplied by reference TRBV7-3 and TRBJ2-1, is GAGVSQTPSNKVTEKGKYVELRCDPISGHTALYWYRQSLGQGPEFLIYFQGTGAADDSGLPNDRFFAVRPEGSVSTLKIQRTERGDSAVYLCASSLTQGVNNEQFFGPGTRLTVL.

J is TRBJ1-2 and V is TRBV30; D remains unclear. The germline gives CDR1 GTSNPN, CDR2 SVGIG (reference sequence). The V gene lost 0 bases and the J gene lost 4 bases, with 9 bases spanning the gap. The CDR3 has 13 residues. The CDR3 DNA is TGTGCCTGGAGTGTACAGACGGGCTATGGCTACACCTTC. It is translated as CAWSVQTGYGYTF.

Here the CDR3 DNA reads TGTGCCAGCAGCGTGGGGGAGGGCTCCTACGAGCAGTACTTC. This translates into CASSVGEGSYEQYF. The gene calls are TRBV7-2 and TRBJ2-7; 7 bases map to TRBD2. Germline V lookup: CDR1 SGHTA, CDR2 FQGNSA. The CDR3 sequence is 14 residues long. The V segment lost 5 bases and the J segment 0 bases; nucleotides outside the gene matches: 4. The full variable domain, rest sourced from reference TRBV7-2 and TRBJ2-7, is GAGVSQSPSNKVTEKGKDVELRCDPISGHTALYWYRQSLGQGLEFLIYFQGNSAPDKSGLPSDRFSAERTGGSVSTLTIQRTQQEDSAVYLCASSVGEGSYEQYFGPGTRLTVT.

The chain employs TRBV7-8 and TRBJ2-5; D remains ambiguous. Germline-derived CDR1 and CDR2 are SGHVS and FQNEAQ. CDR3 length equals 16 residues. V dropped 5 bases and J dropped 2 bases, with 18 bases sitting between them. This CDR3 is CASSRRESRIQETQYF. CDR3 nucleotides: TGTGCCAGCAGCCGACGAGAGAGCCGCATTCAAGAGACCCAGTACTTC.

This clone was counted a few times. V gene TRBV27 combines with J gene TRBJ2-5, with TRBD1 matching 11 bases. Per the germline V gene, CDR1 is MNHEY and CDR2 is SMNVEV (reference sequence). CDR3 size: 15 residues. Unmatched junction bases numbered 6, after V lost 4 bases and J lost 5 bases. The CDR3 DNA follows: TGTGCCAGCAGTTCACGGACAGGGGGCGGGGAGACCCAGTACTTC. Amino acid sequence: CASSSRTGGGETQYF.

The chain joins TRBV5-1 to TRBJ1-5; D is possibly TRBD1 (5 bases). From germline, CDR1 is SGHRS and CDR2 YFSETQ. V lost 0 bases, J lost 1 base, and 8 bases lay in between. The CDR3 consists of 15 residues. CDR3 sequence (DNA): TGCGCCAGCAGCTTGGAGTGGGGGAGCAATCAGCCCCAGCATTTT. It yields the protein CASSLEWGSNQPQHF.

This sequence joins TRBV19 and TRBJ2-1; TRBD2 aligns across 13 bases. Germline CDR1 is LNHDA and CDR2 is SQIVND (reference sequence). J lost 6 bases, V lost 3 bases, and 8 bases had no gene match. CDR3 length: 17 residues. DNA for the CDR3: TGTGCCAGTAGTATCCGAACTAGCGGGAGGGCATCCAATGAGCAGTTCTTC. This gives the protein CASSIRTSGRASNEQFF.

The chain recombines TRBV5-1 with TRBJ2-5; D gene uncertain. The CDR3 is made up of 14 amino acids. Germline lookup yields CDR1 SGHRS and CDR2 YFSETQ. V dropped 4 bases and J dropped 5 bases, with 15 bases sitting between them. CDR3 sequence (DNA): TGCGCCAGCAGCGTGACCCCAACCGGGGAGACCCAGTACTTC. It specifies CASSVTPTGETQYF.

This clone was detected only a few times. The chain is built from TRBV27 and TRBJ1-1; no reliable D call. This CDR3 spans 13 amino acids. Germline V CDR1 and CDR2: MNHEY, SMNVEV (reference sequence). Trimming shortened V by 6 bases and J by 1 base, and 9 bases separated the two germline ends. This CDR3 is CASSLQQNTEAFF. The CDR3 bases are TGTGCCAGCAGCTTGCAACAGAACACTGAAGCTTTCTTT.